The sequence of this T cell receptor beta chain was determined in a study of blood T cell repertoires in COVID-19. The germline V gene has CDR1 SEHNR and CDR2 FQNEAQ (reference sequence). This CDR3 is built from 15 residues. V was clipped by 4 bases and J by 2 bases; unmatched bases: 4. Assay used: immunoSEQ multiplex PCR; TCRdb lists only in-frame clones, some missing. The sample has hundreds of thousands of clones, around 87% seen once. This clonotype was obtained from a woman aged 18-30 years with acute COVID-19. The chain has TRBV7-9 and TRBJ2-2; 7 bases are shared with TRBD2. Material: PBMCs or T cells enriched from blood (not recorded which). Here the CDR3 DNA reads TGTGCCAGCAGCTCCGGGACTACCAACACCGGGGAGCTGTTTTTT. Translation: CASSSGTTNTGELFF.